The entry below describes one T cell receptor (beta chain). Its antigen is unidentified. This entry is derived from a study of tumor and adjacent non-tumor tissue in lung cancer. Study-level background: There were 11 to 13 adenocarcinoma, a couple of squamous cell carcinoma and 1 small cell lung cancer cases.

The template was RNA from unsorted bulk tissue. TCRbeta libraries were built with three rounds of nested PCR, modified from ARM-PCR. TCRdb recomputed calls from the multiplex PCR reads with MiXCR, one row per CDR3 protein. The sample holds around 66,000 distinct CDR3 sequences; more than 70% are singletons and the top ten take 28%. Notes on the study in general: Tumor repertoires had a smaller top 100 clone share than normal lung. Tumor TCR diversity, when higher, was linked to shorter survival. Compared with tumor, normal lung showed significantly lower TCR diversity.

Germline V gene data show CDR1 as MNHNS and CDR2 as SASEGT. The V end was cut by 6 bases, the J end by 5 bases, with 14 bases between. The CDR3 is 13 amino acids. V and J are TRBV6-1 and TRBJ2-7; D remains unclear. Sequenced material: lung tumor tissue. The clonotype was recovered from a man between 60 and 75 years old with non-small cell lung cancer. The CDR3 DNA reads as TGTGCCAGCAGGGGGATTGGCGTTAACGAGCAGTACTTC. Translated, it gives CASRGIGVNEQYF.